The 20 T cell receptor beta chains presented below share a single source sample, sequenced in a study of blood T cells in healthy people across ages. Using a J-beta primer mix together with a sample-barcoded 5' primer, a second PCR was run for roughly 7 to 12 cycles. Each CDR3 protein is one row after TCRdb ran MiXCR on the 5' RACE reads. Of around 780,000 distinct CDR3 sequences listed, 56% are singletons. Material for sequencing was blood. These receptors all stem from a man between 35 and 55 years old in good health.

This chain uses TRBV27 with TRBJ1-4; no firm D call. Germline V gene sequence: CDR1 MNHEY, CDR2 SMNVEV (reference sequence). This CDR3 has 13 residues. The V and J ends lost 3 bases and 5 bases respectively, with 7 bases between them. CDR3 sequence: CASSFYQNEKLFF. The CDR3 DNA reads as TGTGCCAGCAGTTTCTACCAGAATGAAAAACTGTTTTTT.

The rearrangement uses TRBV4-1 and TRBJ2-1; D gene unclear. The CDR3 has 15 amino acids. The germline CDR1 and CDR2 sequences are MGHRA and YSYEKL. V lost 3 bases and J 6 bases, leaving 15 bases between the germline ends. The CDR3 DNA is TGCGCCAGCAGCCACGACGACGGCACTTTCAATGAGCAGTTCTTC. Protein sequence: CASSHDDGTFNEQFF.

The rearrangement uses TRBV6-2 or TRBV6-3 and TRBJ1-6; D gene ambiguous. Trimming took 7 bases from V and 9 from J, leaving 13 bases between them. CDR1 is MNHEY and CDR2 is SVGEGT in the germline V gene. This CDR3 is built from 13 residues. CDR3 DNA sequence: TGTGCCAGCAAGGTGACATTCTCTTCACCCCTCCACTTT. The encoded protein is CASKVTFSSPLHF.

A few counts support this clonotype. The chain is built from TRBV20-1 and TRBJ1-2; 7 bases map to TRBD1. The CDR3 is 14 amino acids. Unmatched junction bases numbered 6, after V lost 4 bases and J lost 1 base. Germline-derived CDR1 and CDR2 are DFQATT and SNEGSKA (reference sequence). CDR3 bases: TGCAGTGCTATCGGACAGGACCTTAACTATGGCTACACCTTC. Protein sequence: CSAIGQDLNYGYTF.

This rearrangement joins TRBV5-1 to TRBJ1-6; tentatively, D is TRBD1 (5 bases). CDR3 length: 16 amino acids. V was clipped by 4 bases and J by 0 bases, with 11 bases between them. The germline CDR1 and CDR2 sequences are SGHRS and YFSETQ. The chain's CDR3 is CASSHGGNSYNSPLHF. The CDR3 DNA reads TGCGCCAGCAGCCACGGGGGAAACTCCTATAATTCACCCCTCCACTTT.

This clonotype was detected only a few times. For the CDR3, the DNA is TGCGCCAGCAGCTTTACTAACGCGGGGACAGGAAGAGATGGCTACACCTTC. Amino acid sequence: CASSFTNAGTGRDGYTF. This chain joins TRBV5-1 and TRBJ1-2, with 8 bases matching TRBD1. The CDR3 totals 17 residues. The V gene's germline CDR1 is SGHRS and CDR2 YFSETQ. V shed 2 bases, J shed 6 bases, and the junction held 15 bases outside the gene matches.

This sequence joins TRBV12-3 or TRBV12-4 and TRBJ2-5, with TRBD2 matching 11 bases. This CDR3 region has 16 residues. J gave up 5 bases and V 3 bases, and 8 bases lay outside the gene matches. CDR3 amino acids: CASSFALAGVRETQYF. CDR3 nucleotide sequence: TGTGCCAGCAGTTTTGCACTAGCGGGAGTCAGGGAGACCCAGTACTTC.

This clonotype was detected only a few times. The CDR3 here is CASSQTPGSRTYEQYF. The CDR3 coding sequence is TGCGCCAGCAGCCAAACCCCAGGTTCTAGGACCTACGAGCAGTACTTC. This chain links TRBV4-1 with TRBJ2-7; no firm D call. The CDR3 length is 16 residues. Germline values: CDR1 MGHRA, CDR2 YSYEKL. The V gene lost 2 bases and the J gene lost 2 bases, with 16 bases spanning the gap.

This clonotype was seen more than once but under ten times. The V gene is TRBV6-5, the J gene TRBJ2-7; no clear D. V was shortened by 0 bases and J by 0 bases, with 3 bases between the two germline ends. This CDR3 comprises 13 residues. CDR1 and CDR2 from the germline V gene are MNHEY and SVGAGI. The CDR3 DNA follows: TGTGCCAGCAGTTACTCGGGCTCCTACGAGCAGTACTTC. Amino acid sequence: CASSYSGSYEQYF.

This clonotype showed up just a few times. V usage is TRBV20-1 and J usage is TRBJ2-7, with D hard to call. Germline-derived CDR1 and CDR2 are DFQATT and SNEGSKA (reference sequence). Trimming cost V 4 bases and J 4 bases, with 11 bases left between them. The CDR3 loop spans 12 amino acids. The CDR3: CSATLKSYEQYF. The CDR3 bases are TGCAGTGCTACCCTCAAGAGTTACGAGCAGTACTTC.

This chain uses TRBV12-3 or TRBV12-4 with TRBJ2-1, with 8 bases fitting TRBD2. CDR3 length: 14 amino acids. J lost 5 bases, V lost 6 bases, and 6 bases had no gene match. The CDR3 DNA reads as TGTGCCAGCAGACAAAGCGGGGGAAACAATGAGCAGTTCTTC. This gives the protein CASRQSGGNNEQFF.

The chain recombines TRBV7-2 with TRBJ2-1, with unresolved D. Germline V gives CDR1 SGHTA, CDR2 FQGNSA. V shed 4 bases and J shed 7 bases, with 14 bases lying between them. CDR3 length: 14 amino acids. The CDR3 spells CASSSRPNRNEQFF. As DNA, the CDR3 is TGTGCCAGCAGCTCCCGGCCTAACCGGAATGAGCAGTTCTTC.

This chain links TRBV7-2 with TRBJ2-1, with TRBD2 matching 11 bases. The germline gives CDR1 SGHTA, CDR2 FQGNSA. V was clipped by 1 base and J by 4 bases; unmatched bases: 6. CDR3 length equals 17 residues. The chain's CDR3 is CASSLVASGGPYNEQFF. DNA of the CDR3: TGTGCCAGCAGCTTAGTAGCTAGCGGGGGGCCTTACAATGAGCAGTTCTTC.

This sequence joins TRBV6-2 or TRBV6-3 and TRBJ2-7, with D possibly matching TRBD1 (5 bases). This CDR3 is 15 amino acids long. In germline, CDR1 is MNHEY, CDR2 SVGEGT. With 5 bases removed from V and 1 base from J, the gap between germline ends came to 15 bases. The CDR3 DNA sequence: TGTGCCAGCAGTCTCGACAGTGCCGATTCCTACGAGCAGTACTTC. Encoded protein: CASSLDSADSYEQYF.

J is TRBJ2-7 and V is TRBV27; 8 bases agree with TRBD2. This CDR3 contains 17 residues. The trim removed 5 bases at V and 3 bases at J, leaving 15 bases unmatched. Germline V gene lookup returns CDR1 MNHEY and CDR2 SMNVEV (reference sequence). The CDR3: CASSPRRPGLGNYEQYF. Here the CDR3 DNA reads TGTGCCAGCAGTCCAAGGAGGCCGGGACTAGGCAACTACGAGCAGTACTTC.

The J gene is TRBJ2-1, the V gene TRBV7-9; no firm D call. CDR3 length: 14 amino acids. Germline assignment: CDR1 SEHNR and CDR2 FQNEAQ (reference sequence). V was clipped by 1 base and J by 7 bases, with 11 bases between them. The CDR3 region is CASSLVESTNEQFF. The CDR3 DNA follows: TGTGCCAGCAGCTTAGTGGAGTCGACGAATGAGCAGTTCTTC.

This clonotype was counted between two and nine times. CDR3 DNA sequence: TGTGCCAGCAGCTTATCCGGGAATAATTCACCCCTCCACTTT. Encoded protein: CASSLSGNNSPLHF. The chain combines TRBV12-3 or TRBV12-4 with TRBJ1-6; no clear D. V was clipped by 6 bases and J by 5 bases, with 11 bases between them. CDR3 length: 14 residues.

This chain joins TRBV29-1 and TRBJ2-1; TRBD1 aligns across 9 bases. V lost 4 bases, J lost 5 bases, and 6 bases stayed unmatched. This CDR3 is 14 amino acids long. Germline V gene sequence: CDR1 SQVTM, CDR2 ANQGSEA. This chain's CDR3 is CSVALGQGNNEQFF. The CDR3 nucleotides are TGCAGCGTTGCGTTGGGACAGGGTAACAATGAGCAGTTCTTC.

The rearrangement uses TRBV7-2 and TRBJ2-2; TRBD2 might be the D (5 bases). This CDR3 is 16 amino acids long. Germline V gene lookup returns CDR1 SGHTA and CDR2 FQGNSA. V shed 5 bases and J shed 4 bases, with 17 bases lying between them. The DNA of the CDR3 is TGTGCCAGCAGCAGGAGGATGGGGTTAAGCACCGGGGAGCTGTTTTTT. It specifies CASSRRMGLSTGELFF.

This clonotype was found many times. This chain links TRBV12-3 or TRBV12-4 with TRBJ2-1; 9 positions agree with TRBD2. This CDR3 comprises 15 residues. Germline trimming cut 5 bases from V and 0 bases from J; bases unmatched to any gene: 2. CDR3 in amino acids: CASSLSGSSYNEQFF. The CDR3 region has the DNA TGTGCCAGCAGTCTTAGCGGGAGCTCCTACAATGAGCAGTTCTTC.